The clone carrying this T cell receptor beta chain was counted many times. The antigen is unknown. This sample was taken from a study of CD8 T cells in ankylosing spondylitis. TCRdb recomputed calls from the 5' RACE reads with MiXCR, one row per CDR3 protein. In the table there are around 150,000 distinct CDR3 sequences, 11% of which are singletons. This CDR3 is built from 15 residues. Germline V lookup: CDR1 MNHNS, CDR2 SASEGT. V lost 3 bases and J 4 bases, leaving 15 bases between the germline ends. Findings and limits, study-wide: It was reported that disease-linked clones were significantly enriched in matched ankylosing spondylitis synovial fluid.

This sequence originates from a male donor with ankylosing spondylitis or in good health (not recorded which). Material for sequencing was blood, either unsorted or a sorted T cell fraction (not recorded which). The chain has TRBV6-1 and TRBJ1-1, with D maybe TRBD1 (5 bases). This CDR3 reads CASSDRSGRGTEAFF. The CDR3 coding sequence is TGTGCCAGCAGTGACAGATCAGGGAGAGGCACTGAAGCTTTCTTT.